This is a list of T cell receptor beta chains from one sample in a study of T cells in Graves' hyperthyroidism and ophthalmopathy. From the multiplex PCR reads, TCRdb called clonotypes with MiXCR, one entry per CDR3 protein. Among under 350,000 distinct CDR3 sequences listed, roughly an eighth were seen once. The specimen was blood. The receptors shown here come from a woman aged 40-49 years with Graves' ophthalmopathy. Both conserved end residues are part of each CDR3. The D gene is left open where the match is weak. Some rows have no size entry. The others give once, few or many, or a class for an expanded clone.

TRBD1 many TRBJ1-2 TRBV6-2/TRBV6-3 CASRDTGVKYGYTF TGTGCCAGCAGAGATACAGGGGTGAAATATGGCTACACCTTC
TRBD2 many TRBJ2-7 TRBV10-3 CAISESVAGDHSYEQYF TGTGCCATCAGTGAGTCGGTAGCGGGAGACCACTCCTACGAGCAGTACTTC
NA NA TRBJ2-3 TRBV7-8 CASSLVLGAGLGTQYF TGTGCCAGCAGCTTAGTTTTGGGGGCGGGGCTTGGTACGCAGTATTTT
NA few TRBJ2-6 TRBV5-6 CASSSPGRTASGANVLTF TGTGCCAGCAGCAGCCCCGGGCGGACAGCCTCTGGGGCCAACGTCCTGACTTTC
NA many TRBJ1-1 TRBV18 CASSPGLRRKNTEAFF TGTGCCAGCTCACCAGGGCTTCGCAGAAAGAACACTGAAGCTTTCTTT
NA many TRBJ1-4 TRBV19 CASSRLQGGEKLFF TGTGCCAGTAGTAGATTGCAGGGTGGTGAAAAACTGTTTTTT
NA many TRBJ1-2 TRBV29-1 CSVGGAREGNYGYTF TGCAGCGTTGGAGGGGCGCGAGAGGGTAACTATGGCTACACCTTC
NA many TRBJ2-3 TRBV25-1 CASSEYAEGLSGTDTQYF TGTGCCAGCAGTGAATACGCGGAGGGGTTGTCTGGGACAGATACGCAGTATTTT
NA few TRBJ2-2 TRBV27 CASSFSQFLTGELFF TGTGCCAGCAGTTTCTCACAGTTTTTAACCGGGGAGCTGTTTTTT
NA NA TRBJ1-1 TRBV18 CASSPLGPRLVWGAEAFF TGTGCCAGCTCACCACTGGGTCCCCGGCTGGTTTGGGGGGCTGAAGCTTTCTTT
TRBD1 few TRBJ2-7 TRBV20-1 CSSPGQTGEQYF TGCAGTTCACCGGGACAGACGGGCGAGCAGTACTTC
TRBD1 NA TRBJ1-4 TRBV15 CATSSGQGANEKLFF TGTGCCACCAGCTCCGGCCAGGGGGCTAATGAAAAACTGTTTTTT
TRBD2 NA TRBJ2-7 TRBV6-1 CASSEWASGTGAYEQYF TGTGCCAGCAGTGAATGGGCTAGCGGGACGGGCGCCTACGAGCAGTACTTC
NA many TRBJ2-1 TRBV28 CASSLSATRKQFF TGTGCCAGCAGTTTATCTGCGACTAGAAAGCAGTTCTTC
NA many TRBJ1-2 TRBV2 CASSEVGQADYGYTF TGTGCCAGCAGTGAAGTGGGGCAGGCCGACTATGGCTACACCTTC
NA NA TRBJ2-4 TRBV2 CAGGQKNIQYF TGTGCCGGAGGACAGAAAAACATTCAGTACTTC
TRBD2 many TRBJ2-2 TRBV28 CASLVSGSAGELFF TGTGCCAGCCTCGTTAGCGGGAGTGCCGGGGAGCTGTTTTTT
NA many TRBJ1-1 TRBV3-1 CASSQGGGKAFF TGTGCCAGCAGCCAAGGTGGCGGGAAAGCTTTCTTT
TRBD1 NA TRBJ2-7 TRBV11-2 CASSSWDRGSHEQYF TGTGCCAGCAGCTCCTGGGACAGGGGATCCCACGAGCAGTACTTC
NA many TRBJ2-7 TRBV12-3/TRBV12-4 CASSFRHSYEQYF TGTGCCAGCAGTTTTCGTCACTCCTACGAGCAGTACTTC
NA few TRBJ1-1 TRBV5-1 CASRRVDFNTEAFF TGCGCCAGCCGACGGGTAGATTTTAACACTGAAGCTTTCTTT
NA NA TRBJ1-6 TRBV5-1 CASSSRAEDSPLHF TGCGCCAGCAGCTCCCGGGCCGAGGATTCACCCCTCCACTTT
NA many TRBJ2-5 TRBV20-1 CSALQGRAETQYF TGCAGTGCTTTACAGGGGAGGGCGGAGACCCAGTACTTC
NA few TRBJ1-4 TRBV11-2 CASSARMANEKLFF TGTGCCAGCAGCGCCCGGATGGCTAATGAAAAACTGTTTTTT
NA few TRBJ1-2 TRBV20-1 CSVRLEEKGYTF TGCAGTGTGAGATTGGAAGAAAAGGGCTACACCTTC
TRBD1 many TRBJ1-5 TRBV6-1 CASLRETGGYQPQHF TGTGCCAGCCTAAGGGAAACAGGGGGCTATCAGCCCCAGCATTTT
TRBD2 many TRBJ2-3 TRBV11-2 CASSLDGGATDTQYF TGTGCCAGCAGCTTAGACGGGGGGGCCACAGATACGCAGTATTTT
NA many TRBJ2-7 TRBV30 CAWSVSTYEQYF TGTGCCTGGAGTGTATCCACCTACGAGCAGTACTTC
TRBD2 NA TRBJ2-5 TRBV3-1 CASSPGLAGGRETQYF TGTGCCAGCAGCCCAGGACTAGCGGGGGGGCGGGAGACCCAGTACTTC
NA many TRBJ1-1 TRBV4-1 CASSHDSSSAFF TGCGCCAGCAGCCACGACAGCTCCAGCGCTTTCTTT
NA NA TRBJ1-5 TRBV10-3 CAISDAGTNQPQHF TGTGCCATCAGTGATGCGGGGACCAATCAGCCCCAGCATTTT
NA many TRBJ1-5 TRBV10-3 CAISDRTVDQPQHF TGTGCCATCAGTGATCGAACAGTCGATCAGCCCCAGCATTTT
TRBD1 many TRBJ1-1 TRBV27 CASREGAGITEAFF TGTGCCAGCAGGGAGGGGGCAGGAATCACTGAAGCTTTCTTT
NA many TRBJ1-1 TRBV30 CAWSVHRNTEAFF TGTGCCTGGAGTGTACACAGGAACACTGAAGCTTTCTTT
NA many TRBJ1-2 TRBV6-1 CASSMGEGLDGYTF TGTGCCAGCAGTATGGGGGAAGGTTTGGATGGCTACACCTTC
NA NA TRBJ2-5 TRBV19 CASSDRARETQYF TGTGCCAGTAGTGACAGAGCGAGAGAGACCCAGTACTTC
NA many TRBJ2-5 TRBV20-1 CSARDPGGWGETQYF TGCAGTGCTAGAGATCCCGGGGGCTGGGGCGAGACCCAGTACTTC
TRBD1 many TRBJ2-5 TRBV6-1 CASRPDRAGGTQYF TGTGCCAGCAGACCAGACAGGGCAGGGGGGACCCAGTACTTC